Listed below are T cell receptor beta chains from one sample, sequenced in a study of OX40 agonist ivuxolimab in advanced cancers. Libraries were prepared by immunoSEQ multiplex PCR; TCRdb keeps only in-frame clonotypes and omits some of them. The repertoire includes around 50,000 clones, about 87% of them detected once, and under 2% sits in the top ten. The sequencing here drew on CD4+ or CD8+ T cells sorted from blood, taken in a trial of the OX40 agonist ivuxolimab. The source is an adult with an advanced solid tumor such as melanoma, head and neck, liver or kidney cancer. Each CDR3 is given with its conserved first and last residue. The D gene is left open where the match is weak. Some rows mark clone size as missing; the rest say once, few, many or name a class of expanded clone.

length | D | size | J | V | CDR3 | DNA
13 | NA | NA | TRBJ2-5 | TRBV14 | CASSLGPGETQYF | TGTGCCAGCAGCTTGGGACCCGGGGAGACCCAGTACTTC
13 | NA | NA | TRBJ1-5 | TRBV19 | CASSTRGDQPQHF | TGTGCCAGTAGTACTCGGGGGGATCAGCCCCAGCATTTT
15 | TRBD2 | NA | TRBJ2-1 | TRBV6-5 | CASSSSSGLRNEQFF | TGTGCCAGCAGTTCCTCTAGCGGTCTTAGGAATGAGCAGTTCTTC
14 | TRBD2 | NA | TRBJ2-3 | TRBV28 | CASSSGGSLDTQYF | TGTGCCAGCAGTTCCGGGGGGTCCCTCGATACGCAGTATTTT
15 | TRBD1 | NA | TRBJ1-2 | TRBV18 | CASSPGTGSNYGYTF | TGTGCCAGCTCACCAGGGACAGGGTCTAACTATGGCTACACCTTC
15 | TRBD1 | NA | TRBJ1-3 | TRBV28 | CASSLQGAGGNTIYF | TGTGCCAGCAGTTTACAGGGGGCGGGTGGAAACACCATATATTTT
14 | NA | NA | TRBJ1-3 | TRBV5-1 | CASSLGAFGNTIYF | TGCGCCAGCAGCTTGGGGGCCTTCGGAAACACCATATATTTT
14 | TRBD1 | once | TRBJ2-1 | TRBV11-2 | CASSSGQGSNEQFF | TGTGCCAGCAGCTCGGGACAGGGTTCCAATGAGCAGTTCTTC
13 | NA | NA | TRBJ1-4 | TRBV7-9 | CASSLGLGVELFF | TGTGCCAGCAGCTTAGGGCTGGGGGTCGAACTGTTTTTT
13 | NA | NA | TRBJ1-5 | TRBV6-1 | CASRAGFNQPQHF | TGTGCCAGCAGAGCAGGTTTCAATCAGCCCCAGCATTTT
13 | TRBD2 | NA | TRBJ2-1 | TRBV19 | CASSPTSGGEQFF | TGTGCCAGTAGTCCGACTAGCGGGGGAGAGCAGTTCTTC
14 | TRBD1 | NA | TRBJ1-3 | TRBV2 | CASRGTGQGNTIYF | TGTGCCAGCAGAGGGACAGGGCAAGGAAACACCATATATTTT
13 | NA | NA | TRBJ2-7 | TRBV30 | CAWTGFNGHEQYF | TGTGCCTGGACAGGGTTCAATGGCCACGAGCAGTACTTC
13 | TRBD1 | NA | TRBJ1-2 | TRBV5-1 | CASSQDRVDGYTF | TGCGCCAGCAGCCAGGACAGGGTGGATGGCTACACCTTC
15 | TRBD1 | NA | TRBJ2-1 | TRBV10-3 | CAIRATGRSYNEQFF | TGTGCCATCAGGGCGACAGGGCGCTCCTACAATGAGCAGTTCTTC
13 | NA | NA | TRBJ2-5 | TRBV6-6 | CASSSGSTETQYF | TGTGCCAGCAGTTCCGGATCAACAGAGACCCAGTACTTC
14 | NA | NA | TRBJ2-1 | TRBV7-2 | CASSLLGIYNEQFF | TGTGCCAGCAGCTTATTAGGTATCTACAATGAGCAGTTCTTC